The sequence of this TCR beta chain was determined in a study of blood T cell repertoires in COVID-19 (TCRdb year 2020). Notes on the research overall: The collaborator samples originated in the United States, Italy and Spain and spanned the acute and convalescent phases of COVID-19. The prospective study material was composed of cDNA or gDNA derived from T cells, B-cell-depleted T cells, or PBMCs. The dataset comprised deeply sampled blood TCRbeta repertoires from subjects exposed to, actively infected with, or recovered from COVID-19. The repertoires were released in a freely available public database meant as a resource for research on the immune response to SARS-CoV-2. Samples came from the ongoing ImmuneRACE study (first 160 participants) plus 1,254 subjects from 6 global collaborators. A de-identified subject ID, COVID-19 status, age in years and sex were almost always included in the sample metadata. Where HLA class I and class II types were available, the types were taken from metadata supplied by the sample provider, not from assay-based typing. Broad study findings and their caveats: Clinical and demographic metadata were provided uncurated, with the amount varying by source and participant.

Participants in the prospective study were enrolled through a virtual design, were aged about 18 to 90 years, and lived in roughly 25 United States geographic areas. To assign participants to cohorts, the prospective study relied on clinical history that participants themselves reported in a screening survey and a study questionnaire. Exposed participants were defined as having been in contact with someone with a PCR-confirmed or clinician-diagnosed COVID-19 case within 2 weeks of study entry. In the prospective study, mobile phlebotomists collected whole blood, serum and a nasopharyngeal or oropharyngeal swab from each participant. Additional blood draws and questionnaires over an approximately two-month period could optionally be provided by prospective study participants. Before DNA extraction, blood samples from the prospective study were shipped at room temperature or frozen. TCRbeta CDR3 regions were amplified from genomic DNA using the immunoSEQ Assay, a bias-controlled multiplex PCR. The authors' analysis ran thus. Within the assay, amplification of reference gene primers was used to estimate how many nucleated cells each sample contained. Sequence reads were collapsed and filtered to measure the absolute abundance of every unique TCRbeta CDR3 rearrangement. For each sample, productive Simpson clonality was calculated by taking the square root of Simpson's diversity index across productive rearrangements. TCRdb carries this immuneACCESS record with in-frame sequences only. Its versions omit some clonotypes, under half of them owing to an unresolved V gene in the studies checked, with the rest unexplained. Clone size and V and J calls were adopted from that table, with D and trimming inferred from the DNA. The sample profile shows about 430,000 clones; about 88% of them were found once. 1.4% of the sample comes from the top ten.

As for this clone: Its antigen remains unidentified. No much larger clone exists at a distance of one base, and base qualities are not known.

Looking up the germline V gene yields CDR1 MGHDK and CDR2 SYGVNS. Its CDR3 holds 14 amino acids, cysteine through phenylalanine. Only CDR3 DNA remains: 42 bases, in frame from the first base. V was cut back by 2 bases and J by 8 bases, leaving a gap of 15 bases between them. Sequencing was done on a sample of PBMCs or T cells enriched from blood (not recorded which). The clonotype was recovered from a woman between 18 and 30 years old who had been exposed to COVID-19. The rearranged chain carries TRBV25-1 and TRBJ1-1, with TRBD1 as a weak D call on 5 bases. The CDR3 here reads CASSEQAGRGEAFF. The DNA sequence follows: TGTGCCAGCAGTGAACAGGCAGGGCGGGGAGAAGCTTTCTTT.